What follows is one T cell receptor (beta chain) and its context. What this receptor recognizes is not known. Nothing much larger sits one base from this clone, and base qualities are not available. In total, approximately 700 healthy bone marrow donors made up the cohort. At the time of sampling, every cohort member was nominally healthy, though immune exposures that went unrecorded were likely present. The donor tested CMV seronegative and was one of the 352 seronegative cohort members. Every donor gave a peripheral blood sample, and the peripheral blood mononuclear cells from that sample were used for TCR beta sequencing. The Qiagen DNeasy Blood Extraction Kit was used to extract genomic DNA from the blood cell samples. These data come from a study of cytomegalovirus exposure and HLA in healthy donors (dated by TCRdb to about 2017). As for the study more broadly: An earlier analysis of more than 550 of the donors reported 250 to 300 Gb of sequence data and about 120 million unique TCR beta sequences obtained from about 179 million T cells. An early release that covered several hundred HLA-typed donors contained about 300 gigabases of sequencing data and roughly 84 million unique TCR sequences. The genetic ancestry cluster associated with self-reported Caucasian donors included over 80% of the 300 to 450 genotyped donors. The study was designed to test whether signatures of past pathogen exposure could be identified by cataloging public T cell receptors. Using immunosequencing, the study profiled T cell repertoires from about 620 subjects and related those repertoires to cytomegalovirus serostatus. Along with the approximately 650-subject first cohort, a separate validation cohort of over 90 different subjects was used. The study combined high-throughput TCR immunosequencing, statistical association of individual TCRs with disease status, and machine learning to predict cytomegalovirus infection status. To study patterns of TCR occurrence, a later analysis re-analyzed previously published TCR beta repertoires from several hundred donors and added high-resolution HLA genotyping. In the later analysis, no new phenotypic data were used to find candidate immune exposures; instead, reliance was placed on TCR beta sequences and their occurrence across donors. To decide whether each TCR beta V gene segment behaved as functional or pseudogenic, an earlier analysis of over 500 of the donors relied on high-throughput TCR beta sequencing. Donor age, sex, ethnicity and CMV serostatus were collected together with the repertoire data. Genome-wide SNP genotypes for about 55% of the roughly 670 donors were used in a later genetic analysis, which treated that subset as a discovery cohort. All discovery cohort repertoires had been generated using a single sequencing platform. HLA typing covered class I and class II loci at four-digit resolution. Typing coverage differed by locus: A, B, C, DRB1 and DQB1 were typed in roughly 620-640 donors, DQA1 in about 550, DPA1 in nearly 610, and DPB1 in 472. Several DR-DQ haplotypes were treated as single units for association and clustering because of strong linkage in the cohort. Among roughly 400 genotyped donors of the cohort, an average of around 250,000 unique TCR beta nucleotide sequences was sequenced per donor, of which roughly 18% were non-productive. Results and caveats for the whole study, not just this receptor: Compared with equally common non-associated chains, HLA-associated TCR beta chains in a later analysis were more clonally expanded and had lower generation probabilities. The authors suggested that the approach could potentially be extended to other disease states and immunological phenotypes. A cluster of highly shared sequence variants was judged likely to represent a technical artifact of the sequencing pipeline. The only immune exposure information available for the cohort was CMV serostatus. A further reported finding was that TCR beta sequences accurately predicted the HLA-A and HLA-B alleles for most subjects in the first cohort. Linkage disequilibrium might explain the correlated functional status among segregating V segments, but an unknown experimental factor could not be excluded. A total of fewer than 200 TCR beta chains were listed by the study as associated with cytomegalovirus. In a later analysis, several top co-occurrence clusters were reported to appear linked to parvovirus B19, influenza, CMV and Epstein-Barr virus. Most TCR sequences were observed very rarely across donors, whereas some public TCRs were present in many individuals. Because the 87-base-pair reads could not distinguish some IMGT-functional V segments, including TRBV6-2 and TRBV6-3, those segments were excluded. Presence/absence analyses assumed roughly uniform sequencing depth across donors, an assumption that may not hold. In this cohort, only TCR beta chains were sequenced, and detectable features were limited by the absence of alpha or paired-chain data. In an earlier analysis of 450 to 750 of the donors, most TCR beta V segments appeared in productive rearrangements about 90% or about 30% of the time, broadly matching IMGT annotations. The earlier analysis of around 600 of the donors excluded roughly 16 rarely observed V segments, including chromosome 9 orphons, because counts were too low. Strong co-occurrence of HLA alleles, especially DR and DQ, made assigning TCR associations to individual alleles difficult. Because HLA typing was missing for some donors at each locus, association tests included only the typed subset. A later analysis found that TCR association rates varied across HLA loci, with DRB1 alleles showing the most associated TCRs and HLA-C alleles the fewest. A later analysis associated about 18,000 TCR beta sequences with specific HLA alleles at a false discovery rate of 0.05. Cytomegalovirus status was reported to be diagnosed by the classifier with high specificity and sensitivity in both the original and validation cohorts. In vitro tests confirmed that a few of the cytomegalovirus-associated TCR beta chains recognize cytomegalovirus antigens. In a later genetic analysis, a missense DCLRE1C variant was associated with V-gene and J-gene trimming of TCR beta chains, and the association was replicated in an independent cohort. A later analysis found that most CMV-associated TCR beta chains appeared HLA-restricted, with HLA associations seemingly driven largely by CMV exposure. In a later genetic analysis, fewer N-insertions in productive TCRs were reported among donors in an Asian-associated ancestry cluster than the approximately 670-donor mean.

Receptor amplification or capture employed the immunoSEQ multiplex PCR assay. For the multiplex PCR, a mixture combining 60 forward primers for TCR Vbeta segments and 13 reverse primers for TCR Jbeta segments was used. A multiplex PCR assay on genomic DNA amplified the CDR3 region of rearranged TCR beta genes. Amplified TCR beta libraries were sequenced as 87-base-pair reads on the Illumina HiSeq System. In the original analysis: A later analysis counted around 72 million unique TCR beta chains across the approximately 700 repertoires, and roughly 11 million of these chains were shared by at least two donors. A nearest-neighbor algorithm error-corrected the raw reads and collapsed the reads into unique sequences, merging closely related sequences to remove PCR and sequencing errors. CDR3 sequences were aligned to IMGT reference sequences to assign V, D and J gene segments. For a sequence to be retained, a match of at least six nucleotides was required to both a V gene segment and a J gene segment. A rearrangement was called productive if the CDR3 had no stop codons and remained in frame with V and J, and every other rearrangement was called non-productive. CDR3 was defined according to IMGT convention as the region running from the second conserved V-encoded cysteine to the conserved J-encoded phenylalanine. In an earlier analysis of 550 to 650 of the donors, sequences lacking an unambiguous match to a single V gene segment were excluded. An earlier analysis of approximately 590 of the donors called V segments functional above 56.7% productive rearrangements and segregating when the between-donor standard deviation exceeded 5%. A statistical classification framework was developed to diagnose cytomegalovirus status using the catalog of TCR beta chain sequences. V and J gene assignment, in a later analysis, came from comparing TCR nucleotide sequences with IMGT/GENE-DB human TR gene sequences. In a later analysis, CDR3 sequences and most-parsimonious VDJ recombination scenarios were assigned using the TCRdist pipeline. A later analysis defined each TCR beta chain by its CDR3 amino acid sequence plus V-gene family, and excluded reads lacking a unique V-gene family. A later analysis removed 592 highly shared, low-generation-probability nucleotide sequences to deal with suspected cross-contamination and a sequencing artifact. A later analysis calculated a clonal expansion index for each public chain from normalized within-repertoire ranks of inferred template counts. Generation probabilities in a later analysis came from a VDJ recombination model fitted to out-of-frame rearrangements, and those results were checked against IGoR. Hypergeometric tests were used in a later analysis to score TCR-TCR, TCR-HLA and TCR-CMV co-occurrence, with a repertoire-size bias correction applied to the TCR pairs. To estimate false discovery rates, a later analysis permuted the HLA or CMV assignments 20 times. In a later analysis, co-occurring TCRs were grouped with DBSCAN, and TCRdist sequence similarity was added when clustering was performed within HLA-allele-positive subsets. Co-occurrence clustering excluded repertoires with fewer than 30,000 or more than 120,000 public chains, plus five with anomalous nucleotide sharing. TCRdb's version of the immuneACCESS table is confined to in-frame rearrangements and falls short of the full clone set. An unresolved V gene accounts for under half of the shortfall where checked; the remainder is of unknown origin. V and J calls and clone size are given by that table; D and trimming were obtained from the DNA. The sample includes 70,000 to 100,000 clones, with nearly 70% observed a single time. In total, the top ten clones hold around 2.5% of the sample.

From the cysteine through the phenylalanine, the CDR3 covers 14 amino acids. Only the CDR3 part of the read is kept: 42 bases, read in frame from the first base. The germline V gene sets CDR1 to MNHNS and CDR2 to SASEGT. V is trimmed back by 5 bases and J by 6 bases, and the junction contains 6 bases that no gene match accounts for. This clonotype was sampled from a man aged 45 to 65 in good health and CMV-seronegative. Rearrangement joined TRBV6-1 to TRBJ2-1; 8 bases in between match TRBD2. Sample: PBMCs. The CDR3 protein sequence reads: CASSLAGGPNEQFF. The DNA sequence is as follows: TGTGCCAGCAGTCTTGCGGGAGGCCCCAATGAGCAGTTCTTC.